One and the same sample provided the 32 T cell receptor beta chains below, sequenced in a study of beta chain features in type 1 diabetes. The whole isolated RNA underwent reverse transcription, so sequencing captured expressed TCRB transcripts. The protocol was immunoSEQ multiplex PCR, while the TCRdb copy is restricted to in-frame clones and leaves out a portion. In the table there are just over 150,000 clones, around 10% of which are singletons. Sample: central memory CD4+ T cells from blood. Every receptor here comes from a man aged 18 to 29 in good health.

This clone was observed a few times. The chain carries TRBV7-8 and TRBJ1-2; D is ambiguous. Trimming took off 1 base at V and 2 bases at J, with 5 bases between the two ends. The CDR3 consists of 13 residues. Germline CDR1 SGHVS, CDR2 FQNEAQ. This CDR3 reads CASSLGINYGYTF. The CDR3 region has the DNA TGTGCCAGCAGCTTAGGAATAAACTATGGCTACACCTTC. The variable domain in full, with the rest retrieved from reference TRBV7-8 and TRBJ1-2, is GAGVSQSPRYKVAKRGQDVALRCDPISGHVSLFWYQQALGQGPEFLTYFQNEAQLDKSGLPSDRFFAERPEGSVSTLKIQRTQQEDSAVYLCASSLGINYGYTFGSGTRLTVV.

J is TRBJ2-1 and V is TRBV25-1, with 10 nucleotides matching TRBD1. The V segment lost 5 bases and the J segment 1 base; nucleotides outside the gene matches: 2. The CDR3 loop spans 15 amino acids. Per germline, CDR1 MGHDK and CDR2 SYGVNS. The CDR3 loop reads CASSRDRGSYNEQFF. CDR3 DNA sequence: TGTGCCAGCAGTCGGGACAGGGGATCCTACAATGAGCAGTTCTTC.

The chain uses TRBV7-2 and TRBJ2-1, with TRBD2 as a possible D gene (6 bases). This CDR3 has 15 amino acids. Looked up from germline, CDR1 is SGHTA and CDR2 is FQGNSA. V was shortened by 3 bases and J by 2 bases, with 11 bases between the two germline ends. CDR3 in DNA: TGTGCCAGCAGCTTTTCGGGAGCGGCCTACAATGAGCAGTTCTTC. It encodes CASSFSGAAYNEQFF.

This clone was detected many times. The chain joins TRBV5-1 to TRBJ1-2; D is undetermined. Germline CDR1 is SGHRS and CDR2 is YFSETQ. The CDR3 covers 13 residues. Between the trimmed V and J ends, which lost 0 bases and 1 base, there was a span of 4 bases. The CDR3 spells CASSLVVNYGYTF. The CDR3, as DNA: TGCGCCAGCAGCTTGGTGGTTAACTATGGCTACACCTTC.

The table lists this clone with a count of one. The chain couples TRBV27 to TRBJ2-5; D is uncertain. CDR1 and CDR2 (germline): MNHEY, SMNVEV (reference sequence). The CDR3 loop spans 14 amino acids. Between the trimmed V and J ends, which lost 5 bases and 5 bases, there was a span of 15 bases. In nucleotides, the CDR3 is TGTGCCAGCAGTGCGTCTAGATTGGAGGAGACCCAGTACTTC. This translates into CASSASRLEETQYF.

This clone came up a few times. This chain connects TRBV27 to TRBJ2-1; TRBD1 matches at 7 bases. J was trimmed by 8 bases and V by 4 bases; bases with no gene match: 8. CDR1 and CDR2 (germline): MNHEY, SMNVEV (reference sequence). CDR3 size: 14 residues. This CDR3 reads CASSYETGLYEQFF. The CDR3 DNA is TGTGCCAGCAGTTACGAGACAGGGCTCTATGAGCAGTTCTTC.

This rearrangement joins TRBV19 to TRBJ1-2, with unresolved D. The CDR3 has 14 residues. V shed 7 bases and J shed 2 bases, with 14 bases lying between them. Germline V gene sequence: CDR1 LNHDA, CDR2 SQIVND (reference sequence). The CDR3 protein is CASNRGERNYGYTF. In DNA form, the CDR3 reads TGTGCCAGTAACCGCGGGGAGAGAAACTATGGCTACACCTTC.

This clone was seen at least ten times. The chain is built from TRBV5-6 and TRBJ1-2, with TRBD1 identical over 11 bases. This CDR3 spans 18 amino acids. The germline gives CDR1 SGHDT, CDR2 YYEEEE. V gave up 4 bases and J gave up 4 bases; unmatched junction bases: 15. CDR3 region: CASSRGPVGGTGGYGYTF. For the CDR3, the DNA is TGTGCCAGCAGCCGAGGACCCGTTGGAGGGACAGGGGGCTATGGCTACACCTTC. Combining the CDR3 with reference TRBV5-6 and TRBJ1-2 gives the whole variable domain DAGVTQSPTHLIKTRGQQVTLRCSPKSGHDTVSWYQQALGQGPQFIFQYYEEEERQRGNFPDRFSGHQFPNYSSELNVNALLLGDSALYLCASSRGPVGGTGGYGYTFGSGTRLTVV.

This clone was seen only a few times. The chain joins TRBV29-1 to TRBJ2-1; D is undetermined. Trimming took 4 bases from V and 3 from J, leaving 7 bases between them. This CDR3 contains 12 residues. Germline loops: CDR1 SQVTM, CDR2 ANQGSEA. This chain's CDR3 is CSVVTDYNEQFF. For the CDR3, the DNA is TGCAGCGTTGTTACTGACTACAATGAGCAGTTCTTC.

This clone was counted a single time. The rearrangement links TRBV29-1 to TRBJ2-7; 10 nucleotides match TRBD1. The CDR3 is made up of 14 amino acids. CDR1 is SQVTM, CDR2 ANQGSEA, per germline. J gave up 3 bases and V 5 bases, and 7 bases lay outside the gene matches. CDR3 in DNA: TGCAGCGTTACCAAAGGGACAGGGGACTACGAGCAGTACTTC. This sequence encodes CSVTKGTGDYEQYF.

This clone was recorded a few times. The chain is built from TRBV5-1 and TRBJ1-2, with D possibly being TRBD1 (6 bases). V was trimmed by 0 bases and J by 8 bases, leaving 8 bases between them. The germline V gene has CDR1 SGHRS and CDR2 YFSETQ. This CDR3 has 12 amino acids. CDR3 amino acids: CASSLEGQGYTF. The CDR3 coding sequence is TGCGCCAGCAGCTTGGAAGGACAGGGCTACACCTTC.

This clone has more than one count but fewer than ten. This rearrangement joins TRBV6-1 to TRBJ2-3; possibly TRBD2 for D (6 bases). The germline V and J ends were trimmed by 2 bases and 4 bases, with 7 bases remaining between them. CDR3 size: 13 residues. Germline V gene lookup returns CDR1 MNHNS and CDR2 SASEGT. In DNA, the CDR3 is TGTGCCAGCAGTGAATGGAGGGCAGATACGCAGTATTTT. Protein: CASSEWRADTQYF.

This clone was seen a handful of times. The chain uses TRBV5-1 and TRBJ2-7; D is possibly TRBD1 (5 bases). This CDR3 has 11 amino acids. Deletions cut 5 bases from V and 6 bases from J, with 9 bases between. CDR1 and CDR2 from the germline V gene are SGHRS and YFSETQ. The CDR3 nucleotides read TGCGCCAGCAGGGGGCCGGGCGAGCAGTACTTC. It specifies CASRGPGEQYF.

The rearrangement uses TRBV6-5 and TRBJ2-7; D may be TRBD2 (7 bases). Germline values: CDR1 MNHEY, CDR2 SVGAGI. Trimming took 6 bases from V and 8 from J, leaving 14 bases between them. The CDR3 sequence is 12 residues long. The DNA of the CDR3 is TGTGCCAGCAGGGTTTGGGGGGGCCAGCAGTACTTC. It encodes CASRVWGGQQYF.

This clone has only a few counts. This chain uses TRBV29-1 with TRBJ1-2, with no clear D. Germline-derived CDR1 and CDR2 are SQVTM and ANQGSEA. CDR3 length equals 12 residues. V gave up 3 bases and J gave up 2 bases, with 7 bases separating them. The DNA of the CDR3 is TGCAGCGTTGACGCTCTAAACTATGGCTACACCTTC. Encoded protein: CSVDALNYGYTF.

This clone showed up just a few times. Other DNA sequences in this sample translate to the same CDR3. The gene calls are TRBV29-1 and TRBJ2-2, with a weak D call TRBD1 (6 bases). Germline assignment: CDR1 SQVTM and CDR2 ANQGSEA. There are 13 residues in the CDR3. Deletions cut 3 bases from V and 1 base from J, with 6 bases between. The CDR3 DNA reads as TGCAGCGTTGACAGGGGGAACACCGGGGAGCTGTTTTTT. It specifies CSVDRGNTGELFF.

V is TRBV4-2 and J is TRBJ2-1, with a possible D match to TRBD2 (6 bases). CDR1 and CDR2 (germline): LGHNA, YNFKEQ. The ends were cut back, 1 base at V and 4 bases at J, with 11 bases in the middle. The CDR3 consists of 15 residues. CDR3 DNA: TGTGCCAGCAGCCAAGCCGGGGGAAGGTACAATGAGCAGTTCTTC. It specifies CASSQAGGRYNEQFF.

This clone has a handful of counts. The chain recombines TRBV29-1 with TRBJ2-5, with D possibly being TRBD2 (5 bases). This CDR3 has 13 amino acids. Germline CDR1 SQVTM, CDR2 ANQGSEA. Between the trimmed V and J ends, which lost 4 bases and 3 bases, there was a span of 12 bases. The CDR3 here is CSVAGTIKETQYF. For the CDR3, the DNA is TGCAGCGTTGCGGGAACGATTAAAGAGACCCAGTACTTC.

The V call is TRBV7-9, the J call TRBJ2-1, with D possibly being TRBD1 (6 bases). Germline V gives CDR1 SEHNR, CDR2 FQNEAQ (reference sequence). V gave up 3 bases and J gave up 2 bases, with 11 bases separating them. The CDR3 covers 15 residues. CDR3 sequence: CASSFRGSPYNEQFF. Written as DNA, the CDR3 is TGTGCCAGCAGCTTCAGGGGTAGTCCCTACAATGAGCAGTTCTTC.

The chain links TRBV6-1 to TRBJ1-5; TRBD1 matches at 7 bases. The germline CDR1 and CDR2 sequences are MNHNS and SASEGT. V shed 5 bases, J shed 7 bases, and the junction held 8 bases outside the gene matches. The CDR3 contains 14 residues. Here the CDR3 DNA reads TGTGCCAGCAGTTCAGAACAGGGGCGGCAGCCCCAGCATTTT. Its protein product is CASSSEQGRQPQHF.

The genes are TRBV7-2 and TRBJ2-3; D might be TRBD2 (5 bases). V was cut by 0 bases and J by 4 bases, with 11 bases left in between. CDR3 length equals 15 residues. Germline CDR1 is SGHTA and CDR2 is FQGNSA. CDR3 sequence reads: CASSLARKGADTQYF. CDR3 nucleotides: TGTGCCAGCAGCTTAGCCAGGAAGGGAGCAGATACGCAGTATTTT.

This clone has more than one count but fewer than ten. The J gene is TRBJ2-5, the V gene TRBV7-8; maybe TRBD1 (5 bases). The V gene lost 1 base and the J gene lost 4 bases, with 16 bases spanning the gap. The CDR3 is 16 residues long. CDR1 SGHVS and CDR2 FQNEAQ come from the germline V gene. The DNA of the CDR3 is TGTGCCAGCAGCTTAGTTGTTCAAACTCAGGGAGAGACCCAGTACTTC. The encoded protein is CASSLVVQTQGETQYF. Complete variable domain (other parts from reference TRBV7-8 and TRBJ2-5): GAGVSQSPRYKVAKRGQDVALRCDPISGHVSLFWYQQALGQGPEFLTYFQNEAQLDKSGLPSDRFFAERPEGSVSTLKIQRTQQEDSAVYLCASSLVVQTQGETQYFGPGTRLLVL.

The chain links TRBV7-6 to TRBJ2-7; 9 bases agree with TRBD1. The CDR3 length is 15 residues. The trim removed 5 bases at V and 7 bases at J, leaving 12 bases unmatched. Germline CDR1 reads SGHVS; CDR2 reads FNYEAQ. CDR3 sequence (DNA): TGTGCCAGCAGCCTCTGGACAGGGGCGAATGAGGAGCAGTACTTC. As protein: CASSLWTGANEEQYF.

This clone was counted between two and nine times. As DNA, the CDR3 is TGCAGCGCTGAGACAGGGTCCTACAATGAGCAGTTCTTC. Translated: CSAETGSYNEQFF. V gene TRBV29-1 combines with J gene TRBJ2-1; 7 nucleotides match TRBD1. This CDR3 is 13 amino acids long. The trim removed 7 bases at V and 1 base at J, leaving 4 bases unmatched. CDR1 and CDR2 (germline): SQVTM, ANQGSEA.

The CDR3 DNA reads as TGTGCCAGCAGCTACGACAGGGGAGTCTACAATGAGCAGTTCTTC. Its translation: CASSYDRGVYNEQFF. V gene TRBV7-2 combines with J gene TRBJ2-1; 8 nucleotides match TRBD1. After removal of 4 bases from V and 3 bases from J, the junction contained 5 bases not matched to a gene. In germline, CDR1 is SGHTA, CDR2 FQGNSA. The CDR3 totals 15 residues.

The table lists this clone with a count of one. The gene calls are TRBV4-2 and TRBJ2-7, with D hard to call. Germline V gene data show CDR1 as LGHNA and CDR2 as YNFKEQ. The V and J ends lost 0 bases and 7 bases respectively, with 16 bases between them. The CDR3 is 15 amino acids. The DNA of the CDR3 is TGTGCCAGCAGCCAAGAAAGTACATCGCTGGGGGAGCAGTACTTC. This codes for CASSQESTSLGEQYF.

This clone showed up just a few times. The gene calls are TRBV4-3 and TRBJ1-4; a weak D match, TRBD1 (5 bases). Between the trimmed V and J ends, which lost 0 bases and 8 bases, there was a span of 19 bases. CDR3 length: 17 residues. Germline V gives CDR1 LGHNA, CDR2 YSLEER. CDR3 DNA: TGCGCCAGCAGCCAAGAGTCAGGGTCAAGAGCCGGGGAAAAACTGTTTTTT. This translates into CASSQESGSRAGEKLFF.

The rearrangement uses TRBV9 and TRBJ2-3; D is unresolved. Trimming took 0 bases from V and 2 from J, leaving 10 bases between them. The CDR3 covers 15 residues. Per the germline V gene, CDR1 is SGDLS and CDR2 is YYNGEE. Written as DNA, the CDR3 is TGTGCCAGCAGCGTAGGATCCTCGAACACAGATACGCAGTATTTT. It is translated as CASSVGSSNTDTQYF. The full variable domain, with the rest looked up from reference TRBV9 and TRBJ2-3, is DSGVTQTPKHLITATGQRVTLRCSPRSGDLSVYWYQQSLDQGLQFLIQYYNGEERAKGNILERFSAQQFPDLHSELNLSSLELGDSALYFCASSVGSSNTDTQYFGPGTRLTVL.

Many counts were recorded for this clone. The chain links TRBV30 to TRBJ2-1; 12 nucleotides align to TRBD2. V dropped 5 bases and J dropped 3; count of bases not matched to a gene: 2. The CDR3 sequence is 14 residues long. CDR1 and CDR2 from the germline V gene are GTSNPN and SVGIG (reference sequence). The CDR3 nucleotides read TGTGCCTGGGGACTAGCGGGGTACTACAATGAGCAGTTCTTC. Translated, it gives CAWGLAGYYNEQFF.

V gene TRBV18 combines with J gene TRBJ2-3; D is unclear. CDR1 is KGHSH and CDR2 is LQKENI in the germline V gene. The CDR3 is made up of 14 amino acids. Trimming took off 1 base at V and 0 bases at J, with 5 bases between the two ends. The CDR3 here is CASSPLPSTDTQYF. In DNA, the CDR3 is TGTGCCAGCTCACCACTGCCGAGCACAGATACGCAGTATTTT. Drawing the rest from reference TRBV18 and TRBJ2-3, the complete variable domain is NAGVMQNPRHLVRRRGQEARLRCSPMKGHSHVYWYRQLPEEGLKFMVYLQKENIIDESGMPKERFSAEFPKEGPSILRIQQVVRGDSAAYFCASSPLPSTDTQYFGPGTRLTVL.

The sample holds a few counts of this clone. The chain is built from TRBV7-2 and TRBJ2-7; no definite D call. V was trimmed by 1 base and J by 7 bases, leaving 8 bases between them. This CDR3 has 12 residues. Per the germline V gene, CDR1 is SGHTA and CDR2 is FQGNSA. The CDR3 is CASSLDFVEQYF. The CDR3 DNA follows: TGTGCCAGCAGCTTAGATTTTGTGGAGCAGTACTTC.

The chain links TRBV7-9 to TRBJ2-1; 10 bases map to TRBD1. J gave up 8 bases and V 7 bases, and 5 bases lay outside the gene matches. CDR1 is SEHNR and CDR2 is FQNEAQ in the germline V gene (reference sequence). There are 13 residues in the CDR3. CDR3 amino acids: CASNRDRGHEQFF. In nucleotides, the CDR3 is TGTGCCAGCAACAGGGACAGGGGCCATGAGCAGTTCTTC.